These T cell receptor beta chains were read from a single sample in a study of shared clonotypes between healthy human individuals. Libraries were prepared by immunoSEQ multiplex PCR; TCRdb keeps only in-frame clonotypes and omits some of them. Here the sample spans roughly 2,000,000 clones, 93% being singletons. What was sequenced was naive CD8+ T cells from PBMCs. The source is a young man in good health. Some clones in this sample may be carry-over from other donors' samples. CDR3s include the opening cysteine and the closing phenylalanine or tryptophan. Rows give clone size only sometimes, using once, few, many, or a class for an expanded clone.

size	V	J	CDR3
NA	TRBV4-1	TRBJ2-1	CASSYEPGRPAEQFF
NA	TRBV7-3	TRBJ2-3	CASSPSTGTDTQYF
NA	TRBV18	TRBJ1-3	CASSPPYRGHSGNTIYF
NA	TRBV6-5	TRBJ2-1	CASSPTGAGEQFF
NA	TRBV7-9	TRBJ2-5	CASSFLGSAGETQYF
NA	TRBV27	TRBJ2-7	CASSRREGLEEQYF
NA	TRBV6-1	TRBJ2-1	CASNYRDSPNEQFF
NA	TRBV29-1	TRBJ2-7	CSVEGASYEQYF
NA	TRBV19	TRBJ2-5	CASSIPGQGVQETQYF
NA	TRBV27	TRBJ2-1	CASSLIPDSPNEQFF
NA	TRBV19	TRBJ1-1	CASSIGRRDMNTEAFF
NA	TRBV19	TRBJ1-5	CASTSGKGSNQPQHF
once	TRBV9	TRBJ1-4	CASSVDPGGNNEKLFF
NA	TRBV7-6	TRBJ2-1	CASSPLAGAYNEQFF
NA	TRBV19	TRBJ2-1	CASTPGSNNEQFF
once	TRBV27	TRBJ2-7	CASAYLGQYEQYF
NA	TRBV6-5	TRBJ1-1	CASSTFWTANTEAFF
few	TRBV27	TRBJ2-7	CASSLGTGPYEQYF
NA	TRBV7-9	TRBJ2-3	CASSATGYTDTQYF
NA	TRBV27	TRBJ1-6	CASSPTGLNPLHF
once	TRBV13	TRBJ1-2	CASSPRGDYGYTF
NA	TRBV19	TRBJ1-2	CASRVGTDSPTNYGYTF
NA	TRBV28	TRBJ1-2	CASRPRDRNYGYTF
NA	TRBV4-3	TRBJ2-7	CASSQGVTGAYEQYF
NA	TRBV15	TRBJ1-5	CATSIDRGRNQPQHF
NA	TRBV29-1	TRBJ1-2	CSVYGQGHYGYTF
NA	TRBV4-3	TRBJ2-7	CASSQEAGGLAEQYF
NA	TRBV27	TRBJ2-7	CASSLNREYEQYF
NA	TRBV27	TRBJ2-7	CASGLSYEQYF
NA	TRBV27	TRBJ2-7	CASSLRSDHSGNLLYEQYF
NA	TRBV4-1	TRBJ1-1	CASSQKGQNTEAFF
NA	TRBV28	TRBJ2-4	CASSSGLAKNIQYF
NA	TRBV27	TRBJ2-1	CASSFVGTSGHEQFF
NA	TRBV27	TRBJ2-7	CASRWGDSYEQYF
once	TRBV5-6	TRBJ2-1	CASSLGGGSRYEQFF